The 14 T cell receptor beta chains listed next were all sequenced from one sample in a study of control samples from healthy donors and cancer patients. Sequencing was performed with immunoSEQ multiplex PCR; in TCRdb, only in-frame clones are kept and a portion is missing. The repertoire holds roughly 48,000 clones, 91% seen once, with 22% in the top ten. Input material: PBMCs. These receptors were obtained from a middle-aged woman with head and neck cancer.

The rearrangement uses TRBV12-3 or TRBV12-4 and TRBJ1-1; D perhaps matches TRBD1 (6 bases). Between the trimmed V and J ends, which lost 8 bases and 6 bases, there was a span of 10 bases. This CDR3 is 11 amino acids long. The CDR3 nucleotides read TGTGCCAGCGGGAGGGGGTCTGAAGCTTTCTTT. Its protein product is CASGRGSEAFF.

The genes are TRBV5-1 and TRBJ2-7; D is uncertain. V gave up 0 bases and J gave up 7 bases, with 5 bases separating them. The CDR3 spans 11 residues. Germline CDR1 and CDR2: SGHRS and YFSETQ. CDR3 in DNA: TGCGCCAGCAGCTTGGAAAGGGAGCAGTACTTC. Its protein product is CASSLEREQYF.

J is TRBJ1-2 and V is TRBV3-1 (or the pseudogene TRBV3-2); D may be TRBD1 (5 bases). The germline gives CDR1 LGHDT, CDR2 YNNKEL (reference sequence). The CDR3 length is 14 residues. V lost 5 bases and J 2 bases, leaving 12 bases between the germline ends. For the CDR3, the DNA is TGTGCCAGCAGCGCTGGGACGGGCAACTATGGCTACACCTTC. Translating it yields CASSAGTGNYGYTF.

The count of this clone is one. Additional DNA sequences in this sample encode the identical CDR3. The chain couples TRBV27 to TRBJ1-5; 11 bases align to TRBD1. V gave up 4 bases and J gave up 4 bases; unmatched junction bases: 3. Germline CDR1 MNHEY, CDR2 SMNVEV (reference sequence). The CDR3 contains 15 residues. CDR3: CASSSGTGGNQPQHF. Here the CDR3 DNA reads TGTGCCAGCAGTTCGGGGACAGGGGGGAATCAGCCCCAGCATTTT.

This chain connects TRBV5-4 to TRBJ2-7; TRBD1 matches at 11 bases. The CDR3 is 15 residues long. V shed 0 bases and J 3 bases; nucleotides not matched to a gene: 2. Germline values: CDR1 SGHNT, CDR2 YYREEE (reference sequence). CDR3 sequence: CASSLAGTGGYEQYF. For the CDR3, the DNA is TGTGCCAGCAGCTTGGCCGGGACAGGGGGCTACGAGCAGTACTTC. Full variable domain (rest looked up from reference TRBV5-4 and TRBJ2-7): ETGVTQSPTHLIKTRGQQVTLRCSSQSGHNTVSWYQQALGQGPQFIFQYYREEENGRGNFPPRFSGLQFPNYSSELNVNALELDDSALYLCASSLAGTGGYEQYFGPGTRLTVT.

This rearrangement joins TRBV2 to TRBJ1-5, with unresolved D. CDR3 size: 13 residues. The V end lost 5 bases, the J end lost 1 base, and 6 bases lay between the germline ends. Germline assignment: CDR1 SNHLY and CDR2 FYNNEI. CDR3 in DNA: TGTGCCAGCAGTTCCGACAGCAATCAGCCCCAGCATTTT. This sequence encodes CASSSDSNQPQHF.

This clone was detected only once. The rearrangement joins TRBV7-8 to TRBJ2-5; 12 nucleotides line up with TRBD2. CDR3 length: 20 amino acids. Germline V CDR1 and CDR2: SGHVS, FQNEAQ. The V and J ends lost 6 bases and 1 base, in that order; junction bases with no gene match: 18. The CDR3 spells CASSRYWTSGAESLQETQYF. CDR3 bases: TGTGCCAGCAGTCGATACTGGACTAGCGGGGCTGAAAGTCTCCAAGAGACCCAGTACTTC.

This chain uses TRBV10-1 with TRBJ2-7; D unclear. Trimming shortened V by 3 bases and J by 4 bases, and 10 bases separated the two germline ends. This CDR3 is 13 amino acids long. Germline CDR1 reads WNHNN; CDR2 reads SYGVQD (reference sequence). The CDR3 nucleotides are TGCGCCAGCAGTGACGGAGTTGGGTACGAGCAGTACTTC. Translated, it gives CASSDGVGYEQYF.

This chain links TRBV13 with TRBJ1-4, with D possibly matching TRBD1 (5 bases). The germline CDR1 and CDR2 sequences are PRHDT and FYEKMQ (reference sequence). V was clipped by 0 bases and J by 3 bases, with 8 bases between them. This CDR3 spans 15 amino acids. CDR3 loop: CASSLGPGANEKLFF. CDR3 in DNA: TGTGCCAGCAGCTTAGGCCCGGGGGCTAATGAAAAACTGTTTTTT.

The chain carries TRBV27 and TRBJ2-7, with 7 bases aligning to TRBD2. Trimming cost V 2 bases and J 3 bases; bases outside gene matches: 4. The CDR3 sequence is 14 residues long. Germline V gene data show CDR1 as MNHEY and CDR2 as SMNVEV (reference sequence). CDR3 region: CASSLKGGSYEQYF. CDR3 coding DNA: TGTGCCAGCAGTTTAAAGGGCGGGAGCTACGAGCAGTACTTC.

A single count supports this clone. The chain has TRBV7-9 and TRBJ1-6; D remains unclear. CDR1 SEHNR and CDR2 FQNEAQ come from the germline V gene (reference sequence). Deletions cut 1 base from V and 7 bases from J, with 11 bases between. The CDR3 loop spans 15 amino acids. The CDR3 nucleotides are TGTGCCAGCAGCTTAGGAGGCAGGAAGAATTCACCCCTCCACTTT. It codes for CASSLGGRKNSPLHF.

The chain recombines TRBV5-1 with TRBJ1-3; no firm D call. CDR3 size: 14 residues. The germline gives CDR1 SGHRS, CDR2 YFSETQ. Trimming took 8 bases from V and 1 from J, leaving 13 bases between them. For the CDR3, the DNA is TGCGCCAGTCCACGAGGAGATTCTGGAAACACCATATATTTT. Amino acids: CASPRGDSGNTIYF.

The chain joins TRBV19 to TRBJ2-7, with D tentatively TRBD1 or TRBD2 (5 bases each). The CDR3 contains 14 residues. Deletions cut 5 bases from V and 1 base from J, with 12 bases between. Germline V gene lookup returns CDR1 LNHDA and CDR2 SQIVND (reference sequence). CDR3 region: CASSAGTASYEQYF. For the CDR3, the DNA is TGTGCCAGTAGTGCCGGGACCGCATCCTACGAGCAGTACTTC.

The V call is TRBV10-3, the J call TRBJ2-5; D possibly corresponds to TRBD2 (6 bases). The germline V and J ends were trimmed by 3 bases and 4 bases, with 12 bases remaining between them. CDR3 size: 14 residues. Germline V gene data show CDR1 as ENHRY and CDR2 as SYGVKD. CDR3 nucleotide sequence: TGTGCCATCAGTGAAGGAGGGAAAACAGAGACCCAGTACTTC. It encodes CAISEGGKTETQYF.